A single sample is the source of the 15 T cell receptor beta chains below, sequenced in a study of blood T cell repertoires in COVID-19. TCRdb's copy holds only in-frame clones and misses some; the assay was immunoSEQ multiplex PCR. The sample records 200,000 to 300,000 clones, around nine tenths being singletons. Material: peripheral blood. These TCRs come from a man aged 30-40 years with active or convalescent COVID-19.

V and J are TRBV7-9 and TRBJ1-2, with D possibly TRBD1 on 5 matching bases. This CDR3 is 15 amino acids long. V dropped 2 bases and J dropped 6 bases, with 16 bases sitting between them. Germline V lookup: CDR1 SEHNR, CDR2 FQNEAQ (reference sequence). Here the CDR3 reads CASSLPAGGVDGYTF. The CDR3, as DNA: TGTGCCAGCAGCTTACCCGCGGGGGGGGTAGATGGCTACACCTTC. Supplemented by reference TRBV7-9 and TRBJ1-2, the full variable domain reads DTGVSQNPRHKITKRGQNVTFRCDPISEHNRLYWYRQTLGQGPEFLTYFQNEAQLEKSRLLSDRFSAERPKGSFSTLEIQRTEQGDSAMYLCASSLPAGGVDGYTFGSGTRLTVV.

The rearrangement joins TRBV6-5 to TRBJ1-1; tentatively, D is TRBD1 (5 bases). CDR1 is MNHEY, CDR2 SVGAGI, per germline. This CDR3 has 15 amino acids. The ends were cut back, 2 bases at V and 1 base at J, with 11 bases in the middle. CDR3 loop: CASSYGGRSNTEAFF. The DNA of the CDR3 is TGTGCCAGCAGTTACGGGGGGAGATCGAACACTGAAGCTTTCTTT.

CDR3 sequence: CASSASSYGYTF. The CDR3 nucleotides read TGTGCCAGCAGTGCCAGTTCCTATGGCTACACCTTC. The chain carries TRBV12-3 or TRBV12-4 and TRBJ1-2; the D is unclear. Deletions cut 5 bases from V and 4 bases from J, with 8 bases between. This CDR3 contains 12 residues.

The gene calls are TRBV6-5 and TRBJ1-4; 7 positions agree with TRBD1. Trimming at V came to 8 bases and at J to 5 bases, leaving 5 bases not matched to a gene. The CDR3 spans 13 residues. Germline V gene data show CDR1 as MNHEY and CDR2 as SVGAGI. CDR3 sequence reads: CASRGQRNEKLFF. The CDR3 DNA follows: TGTGCCAGCCGGGGACAGCGAAATGAAAAACTGTTTTTT.

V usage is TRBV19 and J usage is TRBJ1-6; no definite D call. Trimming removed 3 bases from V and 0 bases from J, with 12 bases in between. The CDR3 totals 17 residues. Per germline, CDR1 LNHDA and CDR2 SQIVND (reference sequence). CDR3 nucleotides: TGTGCCAGTAGTATTTCTCTGTTCCGCTCCTATAATTCACCCCTCCACTTT. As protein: CASSISLFRSYNSPLHF.

DNA for the CDR3: TGTGCCAGCAGTTTTCGGACAGGGCTAAATGAAAAACTGTTTTTT. Residues: CASSFRTGLNEKLFF. The rearrangement uses TRBV27 and TRBJ1-4, with 8 bases matching TRBD1. CDR1 is MNHEY and CDR2 is SMNVEV in the germline V gene (reference sequence). Germline trimming cut 3 bases from V and 5 bases from J; bases unmatched to any gene: 5. This CDR3 comprises 15 residues. The full variable domain, its missing parts supplied by reference TRBV27 and TRBJ1-4, is EAQVTQNPRYLITVTGKKLTVTCSQNMNHEYMSWYRQDPGLGLRQIYYSMNVEVTDKGDVPEGYKVSRKEKRNFPLILESPSPNQTSLYFCASSFRTGLNEKLFFGSGTQLSVL.

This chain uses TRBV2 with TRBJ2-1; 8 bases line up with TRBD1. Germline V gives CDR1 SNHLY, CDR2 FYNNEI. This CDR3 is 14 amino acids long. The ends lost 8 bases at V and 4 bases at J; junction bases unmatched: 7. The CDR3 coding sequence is TGTGCCAGCGGCCCCCGGGACAGGTACAATGAGCAGTTCTTC. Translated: CASGPRDRYNEQFF.

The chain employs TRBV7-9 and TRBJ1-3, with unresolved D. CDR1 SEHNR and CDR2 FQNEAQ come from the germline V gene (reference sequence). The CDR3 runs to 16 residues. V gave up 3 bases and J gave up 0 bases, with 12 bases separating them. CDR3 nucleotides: TGTGCCAGCAGCTTGTTTAAACATGGCTCTGGAAACACCATATATTTT. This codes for CASSLFKHGSGNTIYF.

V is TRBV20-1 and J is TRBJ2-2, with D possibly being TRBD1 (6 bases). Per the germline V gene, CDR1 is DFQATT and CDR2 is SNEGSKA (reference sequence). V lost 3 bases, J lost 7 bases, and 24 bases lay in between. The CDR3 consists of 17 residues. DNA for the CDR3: TGCAGTGCTAGTTTCACGCGCGGGTCAGGGGTTCTCGGGGAGCTGTTTTTT. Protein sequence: CSASFTRGSGVLGELFF.

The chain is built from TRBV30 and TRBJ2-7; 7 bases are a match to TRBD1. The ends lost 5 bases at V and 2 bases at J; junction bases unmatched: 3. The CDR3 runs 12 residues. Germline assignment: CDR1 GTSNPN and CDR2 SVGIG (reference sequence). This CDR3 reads CAWGTDPYEQYF. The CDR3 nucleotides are TGTGCCTGGGGGACAGATCCCTACGAGCAGTACTTC. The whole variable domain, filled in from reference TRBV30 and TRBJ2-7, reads SQTIHQWPATLVQPVGSPLSLECTVEGTSNPNLYWYRQAAGRGLQLLFYSVGIGQISSEVPQNLSASRPQDRQFILSSKKLLLSDSGFYLCAWGTDPYEQYFGPGTRLTVT.

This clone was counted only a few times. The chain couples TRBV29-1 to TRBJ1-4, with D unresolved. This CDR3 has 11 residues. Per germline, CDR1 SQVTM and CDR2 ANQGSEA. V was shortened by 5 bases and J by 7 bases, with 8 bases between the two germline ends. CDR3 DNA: TGCAGCGTTCGGGTCGCTGAAAAACTGTTTTTT. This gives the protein CSVRVAEKLFF. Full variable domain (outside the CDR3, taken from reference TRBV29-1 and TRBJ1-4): SAVISQKPSRDICQRGTSLTIQCQVDSQVTMMFWYRQQPGQSLTLIATANQGSEATYESGFVIDKFPISRPNLTFSTLTVSNMSPEDSSIYLCSVRVAEKLFFGSGTQLSVL.

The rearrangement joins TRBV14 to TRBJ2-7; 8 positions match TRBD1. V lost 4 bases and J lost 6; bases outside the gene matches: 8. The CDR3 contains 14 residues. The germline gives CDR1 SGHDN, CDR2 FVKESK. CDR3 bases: TGTGCCAGCAGCCTTCTCAGGGGGCTTGGCGAGCAGTACTTC. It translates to CASSLLRGLGEQYF.

As DNA, the CDR3 is TGTGCCAGCAAGGAAGAGGGTAGCAATCAGCCCCAGCATTTT. The encoded protein is CASKEEGSNQPQHF. The chain combines TRBV2 with TRBJ1-5; no reliable D call. CDR1 is SNHLY and CDR2 is FYNNEI in the germline V gene. The CDR3 runs 14 residues. The germline V and J ends were trimmed by 7 bases and 0 bases, with 10 bases remaining between them.

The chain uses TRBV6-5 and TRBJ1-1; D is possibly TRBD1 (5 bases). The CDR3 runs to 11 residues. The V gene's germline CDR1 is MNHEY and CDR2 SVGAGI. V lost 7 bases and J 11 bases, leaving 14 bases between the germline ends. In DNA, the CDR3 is TGTGCCAGCATTTTTCACGGGGGGGCTTTCTTT. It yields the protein CASIFHGGAFF.

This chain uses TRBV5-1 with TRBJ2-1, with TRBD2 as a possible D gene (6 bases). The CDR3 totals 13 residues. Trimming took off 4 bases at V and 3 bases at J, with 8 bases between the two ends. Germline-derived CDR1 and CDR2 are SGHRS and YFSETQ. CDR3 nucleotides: TGCGCCAGCAGCACGGGACTCTACAATGAGCAGTTCTTC. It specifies CASSTGLYNEQFF.